One sample yielded the 14 T cell receptor beta chains listed below, sequenced in a study of T cell changes during pregnancy in multiple sclerosis. The repertoire was sequenced with immunoSEQ multiplex PCR; TCRdb's copy has only in-frame clones and lacks some. The repertoire holds about 38,000 clones, with about 93% as singletons. This material consisted of CD4+ T cells from peripheral blood mononuclear cells, taken in the third trimester of pregnancy. The receptors here all came from a female donor in good health, enrolled as a control in a pregnancy study.

The chain couples TRBV5-1 to TRBJ2-3; the D gene is possibly TRBD1 (6 bases). V was clipped by 5 bases and J by 4 bases, with 8 bases between them. Germline V gene data show CDR1 as SGHRS and CDR2 as YFSETQ. The CDR3 consists of 12 residues. The CDR3 loop is CASRQGSDTQYF. CDR3 coding DNA: TGCGCCAGCAGACAGGGATCAGATACGCAGTATTTT.

The chain employs TRBV5-1 and TRBJ1-1; D remains unclear. CDR1 is SGHRS and CDR2 is YFSETQ in the germline V gene. The V and J ends lost 0 bases and 1 base respectively, with 10 bases between them. This CDR3 has 15 amino acids. CDR3 nucleotides: TGCGCCAGCAGCTTGGTAGTTGGAGAGAACACTGAAGCTTTCTTT. Protein sequence: CASSLVVGENTEAFF.

The genes are TRBV7-9 and TRBJ2-2; D not certain. Germline V gene data show CDR1 as SEHNR and CDR2 as FQNEAQ (reference sequence). Trimming shortened V by 5 bases and J by 5 bases, and 6 bases separated the two germline ends. This CDR3 is built from 12 residues. The CDR3: CASSPLTGELFF. The DNA for the CDR3 is TGTGCCAGCAGCCCCTTAACCGGGGAGCTGTTTTTT.

For this clone: Other DNA sequences in this specimen translate into the identical CDR3. The chain recombines TRBV27 with TRBJ2-1; D gene uncertain. The CDR3 runs 14 residues. The germline V gene has CDR1 MNHEY and CDR2 SMNVEV (reference sequence). Trimming took off 4 bases at V and 8 bases at J, with 15 bases between the two ends. As DNA, the CDR3 is TGTGCCAGCAGTTCTAAGGAAATGCGGCATGAGCAGTTCTTC. This translates into CASSSKEMRHEQFF.

The chain is built from TRBV18 and TRBJ1-3; D is undetermined. Germline assignment: CDR1 KGHSH and CDR2 LQKENI. This CDR3 has 17 residues. V was clipped by 2 bases and J by 2 bases, with 16 bases between them. The CDR3 here is CASSPAVTMSAGNTIYF. The CDR3 DNA reads as TGTGCCAGCTCACCAGCGGTTACGATGTCGGCTGGAAACACCATATATTTT.

The chain recombines TRBV6-1 with TRBJ2-7; no reliable D call. This CDR3 has 11 amino acids. Germline V gene data show CDR1 as MNHNS and CDR2 as SASEGT. V was pared by 3 bases and J by 3 bases, with 3 bases between. The CDR3 loop reads CASSDIYEQYF. The CDR3, as DNA: TGTGCCAGCAGTGATATCTACGAGCAGTACTTC.

J is TRBJ2-3 and V is TRBV4-2; 12 nucleotides line up with TRBD2. The CDR3 totals 17 residues. The germline V gene encodes CDR1 LGHNA and CDR2 YNFKEQ. Trimming at V came to 2 bases and at J to 2 bases, leaving 5 bases not matched to a gene. The CDR3 here is CASSQRTSGVTTDTQYF. The CDR3 DNA follows: TGTGCCAGCAGCCAAAGGACTAGCGGGGTTACCACAGATACGCAGTATTTT.

J is TRBJ1-1 and V is TRBV18; D possibly corresponds to TRBD1 (6 bases). V was trimmed by 3 bases and J by 4 bases, leaving 27 bases between them. This CDR3 contains 19 residues. The germline V gene has CDR1 KGHSH and CDR2 LQKENI. The CDR3 loop is CASSPERGYRVLIGTEAFF. The CDR3 DNA is TGTGCCAGCTCACCGGAACGTGGGTACAGGGTTTTGATTGGCACTGAAGCTTTCTTT.

V usage is TRBV2 and J usage is TRBJ1-1; D perhaps matches TRBD1 (6 bases). The CDR3 spans 15 residues. The V gene's germline CDR1 is SNHLY and CDR2 FYNNEI. V was trimmed by 3 bases and J by 6 bases, leaving 17 bases between them. CDR3 loop: CASSDIGGVGSEAFF. The CDR3 nucleotides read TGTGCCAGCAGTGACATAGGGGGGGTGGGATCTGAAGCTTTCTTT.

The chain links TRBV6-5 to TRBJ2-2; TRBD1 matches at 8 bases. The CDR3 extends over 13 amino acids. Germline assignment: CDR1 MNHEY and CDR2 SVGAGI. With 4 bases clipped from V and 7 bases from J, the junction kept 2 bases outside the gene matches. CDR3 region: CASSSRGHGELFF. For the CDR3, the DNA is TGTGCCAGCAGTTCCAGGGGGCACGGGGAGCTGTTTTTT.

The rearrangement links TRBV30 to TRBJ2-5; a weak D match, TRBD1 (6 bases). V was clipped by 3 bases and J by 4 bases, with 12 bases between them. The CDR3 covers 13 residues. CDR1 and CDR2 (germline): GTSNPN, SVGIG (reference sequence). The CDR3 bases are TGTGCCTGGAGACAGGGATGTGGAGAGACCCAGTACTTC. The encoded protein is CAWRQGCGETQYF.

This clone was seen once. J is TRBJ1-1 and V is TRBV10-1; D unresolved. V dropped 6 bases and J dropped 0 bases, with 8 bases sitting between them. The germline CDR1 and CDR2 sequences are WNHNN and SYGVQD (reference sequence). This CDR3 is built from 13 residues. Written as DNA, the CDR3 is TGCGCCAGCAGGGGCAGTTTGAACACTGAAGCTTTCTTT. Its protein is CASRGSLNTEAFF.

The rearrangement uses TRBV28 and TRBJ1-2, with D perhaps matching TRBD1 (5 bases). V lost 7 bases and J lost 7, with 16 bases in between. Germline CDR1 is MDHEN and CDR2 is SYDVKM. The CDR3 has 13 residues. CDR3 sequence: CASNGGALVGYTF. The CDR3 DNA is TGTGCCAGCAATGGCGGGGCGCTGGTTGGCTACACCTTC.

The J gene is TRBJ1-5, the V gene TRBV6-1; D may be TRBD1 (5 bases). V shed 4 bases and J shed 0 bases, with 16 bases lying between them. CDR3 length: 17 residues. Germline CDR1 is MNHNS and CDR2 is SASEGT. This chain's CDR3 is CASSAVHQGHSNQPQHF. The CDR3 nucleotides read TGTGCCAGCAGTGCCGTACACCAGGGCCATAGCAATCAGCCCCAGCATTTT.